Shown below are 14 T cell receptor beta chains from a single sample sequenced in a study of blood T cell repertoires in COVID-19. Some clones are missing from TCRdb's copy, which holds only in-frame ones; the method was immunoSEQ multiplex PCR. The repertoire holds fewer than 150,000 clones, roughly 86% seen once, with 8% to 11% in the top ten. Sample: peripheral blood. These receptors came from a man aged 50-60 years with active or convalescent COVID-19.

The chain links TRBV28 to TRBJ1-4, with D possibly matching TRBD1 (5 bases). Trimming took 6 bases from V and 7 from J, leaving 15 bases between them. CDR1 MDHEN and CDR2 SYDVKM come from the germline V gene. CDR3 length: 14 residues. The CDR3 loop is CASRSRRGGEKLFF. CDR3 nucleotides: TGTGCCAGCAGATCTCGGAGGGGTGGTGAAAAACTGTTTTTT. The whole variable domain, remainder taken from reference TRBV28 and TRBJ1-4, is DVKVTQSSRYLVKRTGEKVFLECVQDMDHENMFWYRQDPGLGLRLIYFSYDVKMKEKGDIPEGYSVSREKKERFSLILESASTNQTSMYLCASRSRRGGEKLFFGSGTQLSVL.

V and J are TRBV3-1 (or the pseudogene TRBV3-2) and TRBJ1-3; 7 positions match TRBD1. This CDR3 has 16 amino acids. V was pared by 4 bases and J by 0 bases, with 6 bases of the junction left unmatched. CDR1 is LGHDT, CDR2 YNNKEL, per germline (reference sequence). The CDR3 coding sequence is TGTGCCAGCAGCCCGGGACAGCCTACCTCTGGAAACACCATATATTTT. Protein product: CASSPGQPTSGNTIYF.

The rearrangement uses TRBV5-1 and TRBJ2-6; D is possibly TRBD2 (6 bases). Trimming removed 7 bases from V and 4 bases from J, with 15 bases in between. Germline V gives CDR1 SGHRS, CDR2 YFSETQ. This CDR3 comprises 15 residues. This chain's CDR3 is CASAPGGTGANVLTF. The DNA of the CDR3 is TGCGCCAGCGCCCCAGGCGGGACCGGGGCCAACGTCCTGACTTTC.

The genes are TRBV5-6 and TRBJ2-5, with 8 bases lining up with TRBD2. J gave up 2 bases and V 4 bases, and 7 bases lay outside the gene matches. Germline CDR1 is SGHDT and CDR2 is YYEEEE. The CDR3 is 15 residues long. The CDR3 loop reads CASSPGGGRQETQYF. In DNA form, the CDR3 reads TGTGCCAGCAGCCCGGGGGGGGGCAGGCAAGAGACCCAGTACTTC.

This clone has a single count. The chain joins TRBV11-2 to TRBJ2-4, with a weak D call TRBD2 (6 bases). The length of the CDR3 is 14 residues. V was pared by 6 bases and J by 9 bases, with 18 bases between. Germline lookup yields CDR1 SGHAT and CDR2 FQNNGV. CDR3 amino acids: CASSSRRGKGIQYF. In nucleotides, the CDR3 is TGTGCCAGCAGTTCCCGGAGGGGCAAGGGCATTCAGTACTTC.

The chain uses TRBV27 and TRBJ1-4, with 8 nucleotides matching TRBD1. The CDR3 totals 13 residues. Losses at the gene ends were 7 bases for V and 10 bases for J; bases not matched to a gene: 8. Germline CDR1 is MNHEY and CDR2 is SMNVEV (reference sequence). CDR3 nucleotide sequence: TGTGCCAGCACTGACAGGGGTTTGGCAAAACTGTTTTTT. Protein sequence: CASTDRGLAKLFF.

This clone appeared a few times. This chain uses TRBV5-1 with TRBJ2-7; a weak D match, TRBD2 (6 bases). This CDR3 has 17 amino acids. Trimming removed 1 base at V and 3 bases at J, with 20 bases between. Germline CDR1 and CDR2: SGHRS and YFSETQ. In DNA, the CDR3 is TGCGCCAGCAGCTTGCGGGGGTTGGGAAGTGTGATCTACGAGCAGTACTTC. It yields the protein CASSLRGLGSVIYEQYF.

The chain carries TRBV6-5 and TRBJ2-1; 8 bases match TRBD1. This CDR3 has 13 amino acids. V dropped 10 bases and J dropped 7; count of bases not matched to a gene: 9. The germline V gene has CDR1 MNHEY and CDR2 SVGAGI. The CDR3 region is CATLGQGRNEQFF. As DNA, the CDR3 is TGTGCCACCCTCGGACAGGGCCGGAATGAGCAGTTCTTC.

This clone was observed a few times. The chain uses TRBV6-2 or TRBV6-3 and TRBJ1-5, with TRBD1 matching 7 bases. J gave up 0 bases and V 0 bases, and 14 bases lay outside the gene matches. The length of the CDR3 is 20 residues. CDR1 is MNHEY and CDR2 is SVGEGT in the germline V gene. The CDR3 is CASSYSTLPGQSYSNQPQHF. The CDR3 nucleotides read TGTGCCAGCAGTTACTCGACTCTTCCGGGACAGTCTTATAGCAATCAGCCCCAGCATTTT.

This clone showed up just a few times. The rearrangement links TRBV5-8 to TRBJ1-5, with D possibly being TRBD1 (5 bases). The CDR3 length is 15 residues. Deletions cut 3 bases from V and 2 bases from J, with 12 bases between. Germline CDR1 is SGHTS and CDR2 is YDEGEE. CDR3 bases: TGTGCCAGCAGCTCGCGAGGGGAGGGCAATCAGCCCCAGCATTTT. Its translation is CASSSRGEGNQPQHF.

The chain couples TRBV4-2 to TRBJ2-1; TRBD2 agrees at 11 bases. J was trimmed by 6 bases and V by 0 bases; bases with no gene match: 4. Germline V CDR1 and CDR2: LGHNA, YNFKEQ. The CDR3 runs to 16 residues. DNA of the CDR3: TGTGCCAGCAGCCAAGAACTAGCGGGAGTGGGCAATGAGCAGTTCTTC. Its protein is CASSQELAGVGNEQFF.

V usage is TRBV2 and J usage is TRBJ2-2, with 9 bases identical to TRBD2. The junction had 5 bases not matched to a gene; V was cut back by 8 bases and J by 1 base. From germline, CDR1 is SNHLY and CDR2 FYNNEI. The CDR3 sequence is 15 residues long. DNA for the CDR3: TGTGCCAGCCGGGCGCGGGAGGGGAACACCGGGGAGCTGTTTTTT. Amino acids: CASRAREGNTGELFF.

This clone came up once. The J gene is TRBJ2-5, the V gene TRBV29-1, with D unclear. CDR3 length: 12 amino acids. Germline loops: CDR1 SQVTM, CDR2 ANQGSEA. V lost 4 bases to trimming and J lost 4 bases, with 10 bases between them. CDR3: CSVGSGVETQYF. The CDR3 DNA is TGCAGCGTTGGCTCAGGTGTAGAGACCCAGTACTTC. The complete variable domain, with remaining parts taken from reference TRBV29-1 and TRBJ2-5, reads SAVISQKPSRDICQRGTSLTIQCQVDSQVTMMFWYRQQPGQSLTLIATANQGSEATYESGFVIDKFPISRPNLTFSTLTVSNMSPEDSSIYLCSVGSGVETQYFGPGTRLLVL.

The count of this clone is one. This sequence joins TRBV2 and TRBJ2-1; TRBD2 agrees at 7 bases. Trimming at V came to 6 bases and at J to 4 bases, leaving 6 bases not matched to a gene. The CDR3 runs 14 residues. CDR1 is SNHLY, CDR2 FYNNEI, per germline. The CDR3 region is CASSTGTTYNEQFF. CDR3 in DNA: TGTGCCAGCAGCACCGGGACTACTTACAATGAGCAGTTCTTC.